This entry features one TCR beta chain sequence. The CDR3 extends over 16 amino acids. The J segment lost 9 bases and the V segment lost 0 bases, leaving 4 bases of the junction unmatched. Looked up from germline, CDR1 is SGDLS and CDR2 is YYNGEE. The data were taken from a study of blood T cell repertoires in COVID-19. Background on the study: The study drew acute and convalescent COVID-19 samples from the United States, Italy and Spain.

Only in-frame clones appear in the TCRdb table, and some are missing; sequencing was by immunoSEQ multiplex PCR. The table shows tens of thousands of clones, with 88% occurring only once. The TCR comes from a woman aged 50 to 60 with active or convalescent COVID-19. Sequencing input: peripheral blood. This rearrangement joins TRBV9 to TRBJ2-1, with TRBD2 identical over 15 bases. The CDR3 region is CASSVEGLAGGAEQFF. The CDR3 nucleotides read TGTGCCAGCAGCGTAGAAGGACTAGCGGGAGGGGCTGAGCAGTTCTTC.